Below, 17 T cell receptor beta chains from the same sample are listed, as sequenced in a study of blood T cell repertoires in COVID-19. Only in-frame clones appear in the TCRdb table, and some are missing; sequencing was by immunoSEQ multiplex PCR. The data show roughly 65,000 clones, about 92% seen once. What was sequenced was peripheral blood. These receptors came from a man aged 55 to 70 with acute or convalescent COVID-19.

This clone has only one observation. The genes are TRBV6-5 and TRBJ1-2; 7 bases are a match to TRBD1. The V and J ends lost 6 bases and 0 bases, in that order; junction bases with no gene match: 4. The length of the CDR3 is 14 residues. The germline CDR1 and CDR2 sequences are MNHEY and SVGAGI. DNA for the CDR3: TGTGCCAGCAGGCCCGGGACAGCTAACTATGGCTACACCTTC. This encodes CASRPGTANYGYTF.

The rearrangement joins TRBV3-1 (or the pseudogene TRBV3-2) to TRBJ1-3, with D hard to call. The CDR3 runs 15 residues. With 0 bases removed from V and 1 base from J, the gap between germline ends came to 7 bases. The germline V gene encodes CDR1 LGHDT and CDR2 YNNKEL (reference sequence). CDR3 DNA sequence: TGTGCCAGCAGCCAAGACCTAGTATCTGGAAACACCATATATTTT. This sequence encodes CASSQDLVSGNTIYF.

The CDR3 region is CATSAWGGEAFF. The CDR3 nucleotides are TGTGCCACCAGTGCCTGGGGAGGAGAAGCTTTCTTT. J is TRBJ1-1 and V is TRBV24-1; D gene uncertain. V was cut by 5 bases and J by 8 bases, with 11 bases left in between. The CDR3 loop spans 12 amino acids. Germline V gene data show CDR1 as KGHDR and CDR2 as SFDVKD.

This chain connects TRBV6-1 to TRBJ1-2; TRBD1 might be the D (5 bases). CDR1 and CDR2 from the germline V gene are MNHNS and SASEGT. CDR3 size: 12 residues. Trimming shortened V by 2 bases and J by 7 bases, and 8 bases separated the two germline ends. CDR3 protein: CASSENRSGYTF. The CDR3 DNA reads TGTGCCAGCAGTGAAAACAGGTCTGGCTACACCTTC.

The rearrangement links TRBV19 to TRBJ1-1; D ambiguous. The CDR3 consists of 15 residues. Trimming shortened V by 7 bases and J by 4 bases, and 19 bases separated the two germline ends. Germline CDR1 reads LNHDA; CDR2 reads SQIVND (reference sequence). CDR3 sequence: CASTRETPKTTEAFF. DNA of the CDR3: TGTGCCAGTACTAGGGAGACACCTAAAACCACTGAAGCTTTCTTT.

V is TRBV6-1 and J is TRBJ2-2, with a possible D match to TRBD2 (7 bases). Trimming left V 1 base short and J 4 bases short, with 13 bases between. Per the germline V gene, CDR1 is MNHNS and CDR2 is SASEGT. The CDR3 contains 16 residues. The DNA of the CDR3 is TGTGCCAGCAGTGAAGGGACAGCGGGGCGCACCGGGGAGCTGTTTTTT. It specifies CASSEGTAGRTGELFF.

The rearrangement uses TRBV9 and TRBJ1-2, with a possible D match to TRBD1 (5 bases). Trimming took 3 bases from V and 0 from J, leaving 15 bases between them. In germline, CDR1 is SGDLS, CDR2 YYNGEE. The CDR3 spans 16 residues. CDR3 in amino acids: CASSAANRLANYGYTF. The CDR3, as DNA: TGTGCCAGCAGCGCAGCCAACAGGTTAGCTAACTATGGCTACACCTTC.

The chain is built from TRBV5-1 and TRBJ2-4; 12 nucleotides agree with TRBD1. CDR1 and CDR2 (germline): SGHRS, YFSETQ. V lost 4 bases, J lost 10 bases, and 6 bases stayed unmatched. The CDR3 runs 14 residues. The CDR3 DNA sequence: TGCGCCAGCAGCACGGGACAGGGGGCTGTAATTCAGTACTTC. It is translated as CASSTGQGAVIQYF.

This clone was picked up one time. This rearrangement joins TRBV6-5 to TRBJ1-5; a weak D match, TRBD1 (5 bases). V was shortened by 6 bases and J by 0 bases, with 12 bases between the two germline ends. Germline CDR1 is MNHEY and CDR2 is SVGAGI. CDR3 size: 15 residues. DNA of the CDR3: TGTGCCAGCAGCCGTGACAGTTATAGCAATCAGCCCCAGCATTTT. Encoded protein: CASSRDSYSNQPQHF.

V is TRBV5-1 and J is TRBJ2-7, with D possibly matching TRBD2 (5 bases). V gave up 4 bases and J gave up 1 base, with 15 bases separating them. Per germline, CDR1 SGHRS and CDR2 YFSETQ. The CDR3 is made up of 15 amino acids. As DNA, the CDR3 is TGCGCCAGCAGCCTAACCAGCGGTGAGTCCTACGAGCAGTACTTC. Its translation is CASSLTSGESYEQYF. Looking up the rest from reference TRBV5-1 and TRBJ2-7 gives the full variable domain: KAGVTQTPRYLIKTRGQQVTLSCSPISGHRSVSWYQQTPGQGLQFLFEYFSETQRNKGNFPGRFSGRQFSNSRSEMNVSTLELGDSALYLCASSLTSGESYEQYFGPGTRLTVT.

The chain has TRBV2 and TRBJ1-1; 12 bases agree with TRBD1. J lost 4 bases, V lost 6 bases, and 9 bases had no gene match. CDR3 length: 16 amino acids. Germline-derived CDR1 and CDR2 are SNHLY and FYNNEI. The CDR3 reads CASSSGQGAWGTEAFF. The CDR3 nucleotides read TGTGCCAGCAGCTCGGGACAGGGGGCTTGGGGCACTGAAGCTTTCTTT.

This clone appeared a single time. This chain joins TRBV5-8 and TRBJ2-3; 9 bases are shared with TRBD2. J lost 4 bases, V lost 2 bases, and 5 bases had no gene match. The CDR3 contains 15 residues. Germline lookup yields CDR1 SGHTS and CDR2 YDEGEE. The CDR3 protein is CASSFRGLAPDTQYF. In DNA form, the CDR3 reads TGTGCCAGCAGCTTCAGGGGACTAGCCCCAGATACGCAGTATTTT.

The J gene is TRBJ2-5, the V gene TRBV6-5, with 11 bases identical to TRBD2. Trimming removed 2 bases from V and 2 bases from J; junction bases left unmatched: 1. Germline values: CDR1 MNHEY, CDR2 SVGAGI. The CDR3 loop spans 15 amino acids. As DNA, the CDR3 is TGTGCCAGCAGTTACGGACTAGCGGGTCAAGAGACCCAGTACTTC. Translation gives CASSYGLAGQETQYF.

CDR3 coding DNA: TGTGCCAGCAGTGGCGGAACTTATACGCAGTATTTT. It yields the protein CASSGGTYTQYF. The chain joins TRBV2 to TRBJ2-3; D call uncertain. CDR3 size: 12 residues. Trimming pared 4 bases from V and 7 bases from J, leaving 9 bases between. CDR1 is SNHLY and CDR2 is FYNNEI in the germline V gene.

DNA for the CDR3: TGTGCCAGCAGCTCCTCGGACATGAACACCGGGGAGCTGTTTTTT. Translation: CASSSSDMNTGELFF. The chain uses TRBV11-3 and TRBJ2-2; D is perhaps TRBD1 (5 bases). V lost 4 bases to trimming and J lost 1 base, with 10 bases between them. Per the germline V gene, CDR1 is SGHNT and CDR2 is YENEEA. There are 15 residues in the CDR3.

Written as DNA, the CDR3 is TGTGCCTGGAGTGTAAGGGGGCCTGGAAACACCATATATTTT. This sequence encodes CAWSVRGPGNTIYF. The chain has TRBV30 and TRBJ1-3; 7 positions agree with TRBD1. Germline lookup yields CDR1 GTSNPN and CDR2 SVGIG (reference sequence). This CDR3 is built from 14 residues. V gave up 0 bases and J gave up 2 bases; unmatched junction bases: 1.

As regards this clone: The same CDR3 also results from other DNA sequences found in this sample. This CDR3 reads CASSSQGYYGYTF. The CDR3 DNA sequence: TGTGCCAGCAGTTCTCAGGGGTACTATGGCTACACCTTC. V usage is TRBV6-5 and J usage is TRBJ1-2; D possibly corresponds to TRBD1 (6 bases). V was pared by 4 bases and J by 3 bases, with 9 bases between. Germline-derived CDR1 and CDR2 are MNHEY and SVGAGI. CDR3 length equals 13 residues.